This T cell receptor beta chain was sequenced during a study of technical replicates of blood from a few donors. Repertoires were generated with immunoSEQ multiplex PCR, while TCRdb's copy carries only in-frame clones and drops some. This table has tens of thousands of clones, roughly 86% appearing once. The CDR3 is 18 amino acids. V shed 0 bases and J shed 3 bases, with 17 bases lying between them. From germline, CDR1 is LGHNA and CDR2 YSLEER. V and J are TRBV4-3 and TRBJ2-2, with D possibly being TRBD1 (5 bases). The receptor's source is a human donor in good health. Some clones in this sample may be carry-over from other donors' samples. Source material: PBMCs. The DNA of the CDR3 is TGCGCCAGCAGCCAAGAGTTCTTTATAGGGGCAGACACCGGGGAGCTGTTTTTT. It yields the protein CASSQEFFIGADTGELFF.